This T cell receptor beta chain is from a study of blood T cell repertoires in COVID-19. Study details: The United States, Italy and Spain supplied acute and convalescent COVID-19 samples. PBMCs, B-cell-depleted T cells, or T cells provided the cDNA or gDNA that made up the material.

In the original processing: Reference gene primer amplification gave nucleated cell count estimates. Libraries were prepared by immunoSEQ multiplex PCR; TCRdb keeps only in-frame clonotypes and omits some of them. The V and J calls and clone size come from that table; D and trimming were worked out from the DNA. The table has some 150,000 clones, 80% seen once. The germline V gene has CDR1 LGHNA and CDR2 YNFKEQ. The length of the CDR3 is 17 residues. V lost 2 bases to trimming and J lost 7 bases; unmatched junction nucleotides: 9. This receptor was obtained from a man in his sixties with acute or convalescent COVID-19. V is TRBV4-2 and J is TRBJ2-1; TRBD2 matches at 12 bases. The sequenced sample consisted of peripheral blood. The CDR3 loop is CASSQTASGGAPNEQFF. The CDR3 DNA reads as TGTGCCAGCAGCCAAACTGCTAGCGGGGGGGCCCCTAATGAGCAGTTCTTC.